The T cell receptor beta chain described here comes from a study of blood T cell repertoires in COVID-19. As processed by the authors: Nucleated cell counts were estimated from reference gene primer amplification. Repertoires were generated with immunoSEQ multiplex PCR, while TCRdb's copy carries only in-frame clones and drops some. V, J and clone size reflect that table, while D and trimming were determined from the DNA. Of some 300,000 clones in the sample, roughly 86% were seen once. The participants were between roughly 18 and 89 years old and came from some 23 US areas. For recovered donors of Cohort 3, there were two negative PCRs, clearance, or symptom resolution. The CDR3 is made up of 18 amino acids. With 4 bases removed from V and 3 bases from J, the gap between germline ends came to 21 bases. CDR1 is SGHAT, CDR2 FQNNGV, per germline.

Specimen: PBMCs or T cells enriched from blood (not recorded which). The sequence derives from a woman in her twenties or thirties who had recovered from COVID-19. The V gene is TRBV11-2, the J gene TRBJ1-4, with D maybe TRBD1 (6 bases). The CDR3 loop is CASSSPTWFRGPNEKLFF. For the CDR3, the DNA is TGTGCCAGCAGCTCCCCGACGTGGTTCAGGGGACCTAATGAAAAACTGTTTTTT. Based on the CDR3 plus reference TRBV11-2 and TRBJ1-4, the full variable domain is EAGVAQSPRYKIIEKRQSVAFWCNPISGHATLYWYQQILGQGPKLLIQFQNNGVVDDSQLPKDRFSAERLKGVDSTLKIQPAKLEDSAVYLCASSSPTWFRGPNEKLFFGSGTQLSVL.